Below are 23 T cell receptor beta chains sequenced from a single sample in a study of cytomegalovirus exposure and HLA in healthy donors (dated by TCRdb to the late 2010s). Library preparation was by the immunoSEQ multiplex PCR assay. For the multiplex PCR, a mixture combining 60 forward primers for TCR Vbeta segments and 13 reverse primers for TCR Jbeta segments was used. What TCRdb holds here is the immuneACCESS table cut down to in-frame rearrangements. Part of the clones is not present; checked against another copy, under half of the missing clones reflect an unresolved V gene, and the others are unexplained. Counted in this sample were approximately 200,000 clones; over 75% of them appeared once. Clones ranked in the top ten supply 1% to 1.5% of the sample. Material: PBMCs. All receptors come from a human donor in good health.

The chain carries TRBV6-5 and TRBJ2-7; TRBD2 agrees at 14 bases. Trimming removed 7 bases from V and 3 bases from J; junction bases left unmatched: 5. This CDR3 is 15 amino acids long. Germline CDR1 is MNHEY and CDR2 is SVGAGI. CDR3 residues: CASTGLAGGLYEQYF. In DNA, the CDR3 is TGTGCCAGCACCGGACTAGCGGGAGGTCTCTACGAGCAGTACTTC.

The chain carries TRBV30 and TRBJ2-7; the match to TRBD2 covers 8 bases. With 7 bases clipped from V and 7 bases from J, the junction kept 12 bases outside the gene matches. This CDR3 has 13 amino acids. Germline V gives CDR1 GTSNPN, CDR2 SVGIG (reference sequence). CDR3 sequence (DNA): TGTGCCTACTCTAAACTAGCGGTGGGGGAGCAGTACTTC. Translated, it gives CAYSKLAVGEQYF. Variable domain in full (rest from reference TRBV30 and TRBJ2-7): SQTIHQWPATLVQPVGSPLSLECTVEGTSNPNLYWYRQAAGRGLQLLFYSVGIGQISSEVPQNLSASRPQDRQFILSSKKLLLSDSGFYLCAYSKLAVGEQYFGPGTRLTVT.

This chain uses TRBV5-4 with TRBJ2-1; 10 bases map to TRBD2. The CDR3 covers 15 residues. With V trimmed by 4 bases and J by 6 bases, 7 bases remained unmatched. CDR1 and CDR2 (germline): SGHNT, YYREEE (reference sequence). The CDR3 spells CASSLGLAGANEQFF. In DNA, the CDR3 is TGTGCCAGCAGCCTGGGGCTAGCGGGAGCCAATGAGCAGTTCTTC.

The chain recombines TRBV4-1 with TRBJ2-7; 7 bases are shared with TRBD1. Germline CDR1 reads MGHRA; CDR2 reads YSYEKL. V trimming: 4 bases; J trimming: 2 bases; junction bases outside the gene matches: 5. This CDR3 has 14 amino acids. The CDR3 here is CASSPRDSPYEQYF. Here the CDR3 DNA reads TGCGCCAGCAGCCCCCGGGACAGCCCCTACGAGCAGTACTTC.

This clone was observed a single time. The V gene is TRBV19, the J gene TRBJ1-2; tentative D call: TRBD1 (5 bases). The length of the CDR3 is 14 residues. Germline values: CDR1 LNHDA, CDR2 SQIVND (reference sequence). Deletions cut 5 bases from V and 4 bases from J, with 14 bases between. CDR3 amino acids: CASSPWEGFYGYTF. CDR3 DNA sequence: TGTGCCAGTAGTCCCTGGGAGGGGTTCTATGGCTACACCTTC.

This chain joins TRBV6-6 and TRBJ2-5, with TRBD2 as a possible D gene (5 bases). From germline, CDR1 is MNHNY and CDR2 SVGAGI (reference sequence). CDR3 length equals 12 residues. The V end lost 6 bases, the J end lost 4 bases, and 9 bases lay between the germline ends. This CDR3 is CASSSEGETQYF. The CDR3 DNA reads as TGTGCCAGCAGCTCCGAGGGAGAGACCCAGTACTTC.

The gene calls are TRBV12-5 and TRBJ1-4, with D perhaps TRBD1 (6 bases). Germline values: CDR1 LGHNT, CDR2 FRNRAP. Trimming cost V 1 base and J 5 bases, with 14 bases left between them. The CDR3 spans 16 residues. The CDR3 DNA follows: TGTGCTAGTGGTTTGGACCGGACAGTCGAAAATGAAAAACTGTTTTTT. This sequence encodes CASGLDRTVENEKLFF.

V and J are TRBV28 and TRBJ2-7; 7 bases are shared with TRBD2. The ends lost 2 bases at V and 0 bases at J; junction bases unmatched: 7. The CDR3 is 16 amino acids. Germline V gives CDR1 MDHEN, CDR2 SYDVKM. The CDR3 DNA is TGTGCCAGCAGTTTACAATCTAGCGGACACTCCTACGAGCAGTACTTC. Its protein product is CASSLQSSGHSYEQYF.

The chain's CDR3 is CASRSLPHRTGTTVSGANVLTF. In nucleotides, the CDR3 is TGTGCCAGCAGATCTCTCCCTCACCGAACAGGCACCACCGTCTCTGGGGCCAACGTCCTGACTTTC. This rearrangement joins TRBV28 to TRBJ2-6; tentatively, D is TRBD1 (5 bases). The V end lost 6 bases, the J end lost 0 bases, and 30 bases lay between the germline ends. From germline, CDR1 is MDHEN and CDR2 SYDVKM. This CDR3 comprises 22 residues.

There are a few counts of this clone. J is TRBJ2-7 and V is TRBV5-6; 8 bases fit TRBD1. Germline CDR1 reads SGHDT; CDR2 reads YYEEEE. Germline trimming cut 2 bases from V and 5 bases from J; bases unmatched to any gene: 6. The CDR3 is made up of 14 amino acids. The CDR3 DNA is TGTGCCAGCAGCTTACAGGGGGAGTATCACGAGCAGTACTTC. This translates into CASSLQGEYHEQYF. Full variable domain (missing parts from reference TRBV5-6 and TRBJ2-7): DAGVTQSPTHLIKTRGQQVTLRCSPKSGHDTVSWYQQALGQGPQFIFQYYEEEERQRGNFPDRFSGHQFPNYSSELNVNALLLGDSALYLCASSLQGEYHEQYFGPGTRLTVT.

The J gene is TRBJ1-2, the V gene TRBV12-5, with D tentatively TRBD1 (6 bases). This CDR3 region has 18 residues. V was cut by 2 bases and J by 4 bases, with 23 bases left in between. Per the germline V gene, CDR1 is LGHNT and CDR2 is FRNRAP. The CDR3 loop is CASGLPSIPTGVLYGYTF. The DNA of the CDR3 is TGTGCTAGTGGTTTGCCCTCGATACCGACAGGCGTTCTCTATGGCTACACCTTC.

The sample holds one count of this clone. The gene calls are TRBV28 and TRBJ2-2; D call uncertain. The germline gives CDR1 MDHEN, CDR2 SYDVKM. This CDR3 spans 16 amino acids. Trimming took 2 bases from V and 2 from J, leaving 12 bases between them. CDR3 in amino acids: CASSLGRLGNTGELFF. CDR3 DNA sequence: TGTGCCAGCAGTTTAGGCAGGCTGGGCAACACCGGGGAGCTGTTTTTT.

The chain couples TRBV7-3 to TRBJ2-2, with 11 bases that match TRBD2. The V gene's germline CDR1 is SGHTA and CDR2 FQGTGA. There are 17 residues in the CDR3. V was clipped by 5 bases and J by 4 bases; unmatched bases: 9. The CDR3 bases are TGTGCCAGCAGCCCTCCCATGGGGACTAGCGGCACCGGGGAGCTGTTTTTT. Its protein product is CASSPPMGTSGTGELFF.

As DNA, the CDR3 is TGTGCCAGCAGTTTACCGGGACAGTTTGCTGAAGCTTTCTTT. Translated, it gives CASSLPGQFAEAFF. The rearrangement uses TRBV27 and TRBJ1-1, with TRBD1 identical over 7 bases. This CDR3 is built from 14 residues. From germline, CDR1 is MNHEY and CDR2 SMNVEV (reference sequence). V trimming: 2 bases; J trimming: 6 bases; junction bases outside the gene matches: 6.

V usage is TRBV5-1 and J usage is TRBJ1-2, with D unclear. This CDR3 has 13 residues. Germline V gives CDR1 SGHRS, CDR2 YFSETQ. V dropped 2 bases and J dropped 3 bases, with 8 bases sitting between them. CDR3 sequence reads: CASSLSTDYGYTF. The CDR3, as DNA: TGCGCCAGCAGCTTAAGTACAGACTATGGCTACACCTTC. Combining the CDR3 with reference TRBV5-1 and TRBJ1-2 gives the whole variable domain KAGVTQTPRYLIKTRGQQVTLSCSPISGHRSVSWYQQTPGQGLQFLFEYFSETQRNKGNFPGRFSGRQFSNSRSEMNVSTLELGDSALYLCASSLSTDYGYTFGSGTRLTVV.

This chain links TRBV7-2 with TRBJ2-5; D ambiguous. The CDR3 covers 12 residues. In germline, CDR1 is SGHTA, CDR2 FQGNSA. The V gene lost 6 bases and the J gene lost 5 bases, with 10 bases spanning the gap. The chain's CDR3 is CASSPIGETQYF. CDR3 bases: TGTGCCAGCAGTCCGATCGGGGAGACCCAGTACTTC. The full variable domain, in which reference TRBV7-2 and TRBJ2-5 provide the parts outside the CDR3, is GAGVSQSPSNKVTEKGKDVELRCDPISGHTALYWYRQSLGQGLEFLIYFQGNSAPDKSGLPSDRFSAERTGGSVSTLTIQRTQQEDSAVYLCASSPIGETQYFGPGTRLLVL.

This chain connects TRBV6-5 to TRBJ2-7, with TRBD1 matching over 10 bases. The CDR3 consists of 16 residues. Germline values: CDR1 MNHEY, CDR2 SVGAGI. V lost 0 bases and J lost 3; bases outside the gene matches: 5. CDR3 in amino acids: CASSYSTGGIIYEQYF. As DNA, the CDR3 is TGTGCCAGCAGTTACTCGACAGGGGGCATTATCTACGAGCAGTACTTC.

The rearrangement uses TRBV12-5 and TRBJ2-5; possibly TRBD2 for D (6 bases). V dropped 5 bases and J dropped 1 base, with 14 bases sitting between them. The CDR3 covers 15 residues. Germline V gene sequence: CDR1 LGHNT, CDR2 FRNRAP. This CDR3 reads CASGKVGLLQETQYF. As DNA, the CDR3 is TGTGCTAGTGGTAAAGTGGGACTGCTCCAAGAGACCCAGTACTTC.

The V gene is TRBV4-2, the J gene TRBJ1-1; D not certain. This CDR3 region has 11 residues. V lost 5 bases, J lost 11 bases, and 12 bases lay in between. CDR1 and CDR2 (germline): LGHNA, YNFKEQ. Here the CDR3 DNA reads TGTGCCAGCAGCATCGGTTTGAAGGCTTTCTTT. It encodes CASSIGLKAFF.

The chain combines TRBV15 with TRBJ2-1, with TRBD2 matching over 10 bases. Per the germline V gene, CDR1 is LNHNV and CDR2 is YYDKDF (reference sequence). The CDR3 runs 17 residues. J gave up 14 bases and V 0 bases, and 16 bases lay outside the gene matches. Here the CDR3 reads CATSRDKSPLAGEMKFF. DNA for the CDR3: TGTGCCACCAGCAGAGATAAGAGTCCCCTAGCGGGAGAAATGAAGTTCTTC.

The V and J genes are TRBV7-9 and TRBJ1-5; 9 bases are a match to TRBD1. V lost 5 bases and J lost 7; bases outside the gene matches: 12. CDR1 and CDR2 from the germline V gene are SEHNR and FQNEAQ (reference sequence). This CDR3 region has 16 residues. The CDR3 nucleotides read TGTGCCAGCAGCCTCGGGACAGGGAGAACGGCACAGCCCCAGCATTTT. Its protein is CASSLGTGRTAQPQHF.

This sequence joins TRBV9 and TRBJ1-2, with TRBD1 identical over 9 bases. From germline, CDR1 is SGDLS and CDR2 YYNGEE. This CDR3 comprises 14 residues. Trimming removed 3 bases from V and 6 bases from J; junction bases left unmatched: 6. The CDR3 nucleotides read TGTGCCAGCAGCGCACGGACAGGGGTCGATGGCTACACCTTC. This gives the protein CASSARTGVDGYTF.

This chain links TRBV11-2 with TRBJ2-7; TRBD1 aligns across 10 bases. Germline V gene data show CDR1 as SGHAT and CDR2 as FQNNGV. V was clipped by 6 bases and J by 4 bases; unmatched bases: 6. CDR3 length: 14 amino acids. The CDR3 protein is CASSLGQGKYEQYF. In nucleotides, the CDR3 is TGTGCCAGCAGTTTGGGACAGGGGAAGTACGAGCAGTACTTC.